The rows below give T cell receptor beta chains drawn from one sample of a study of T-cell reconstitution after alpha-beta-depleted transplantation in children. From the PCR reads, TCRdb called clonotypes with MiXCR, one entry per CDR3 protein. Of hundreds of thousands of distinct CDR3 sequences listed, 15% to 20% are singletons. This specimen was PBMCs, mostly from graft donor cells, taken 360 days after TCRalphabeta/CD19-depleted stem cell transplant. The receptors shown here come from a male patient younger than 18 who had a stem cell transplant for acute lymphoblastic leukemia, so the T cells may come from the graft donor. Both conserved end residues are part of each CDR3. D genes are given only for firm matches.

v_call: TRBV20-1
j_call: TRBJ2-1
d_call: .
cdr3_aa: CSAPGSHSYNEQFF

v_call: TRBV5-1
j_call: TRBJ2-3
d_call: .
cdr3_aa: CASNEVGPSTDTQYF

v_call: TRBV18
j_call: TRBJ2-1
d_call: TRBD2
cdr3_aa: CASSQLTSNNEQFF

v_call: TRBV28
j_call: TRBJ2-7
d_call: .
cdr3_aa: CASSTRRQGGYEQYF

v_call: TRBV20-1
j_call: TRBJ2-5
d_call: TRBD2
cdr3_aa: CSARDFRLALETQYF

v_call: TRBV20-1
j_call: TRBJ2-4
d_call: TRBD2
cdr3_aa: CSAGEGLAKNIQYF

v_call: TRBV15
j_call: TRBJ2-7
d_call: .
cdr3_aa: CATSRDRSSREQYF

v_call: TRBV4-2
j_call: TRBJ2-7
d_call: .
cdr3_aa: CASSQGLGDGYEQYF

v_call: TRBV5-1
j_call: TRBJ1-4
d_call: TRBD1
cdr3_aa: CASSLAGGWNEKLFF

v_call: TRBV3-1
j_call: TRBJ2-1
d_call: TRBD2
cdr3_aa: CASSRPLAGVYNEQFF

v_call: TRBV10-3
j_call: TRBJ1-6
d_call: .
cdr3_aa: CAISDESREYLHF

v_call: TRBV19
j_call: TRBJ2-7
d_call: TRBD2
cdr3_aa: CASSISAGDSYEQYF

v_call: TRBV11-2
j_call: TRBJ2-5
d_call: TRBD2
cdr3_aa: CASSPGTSGSGEETQYF

v_call: TRBV11-1
j_call: TRBJ2-1
d_call: TRBD2
cdr3_aa: CASTSTGTSGRHYNEQFF

v_call: TRBV7-3
j_call: TRBJ2-3
d_call: .
cdr3_aa: CASSSEGEATQYF

v_call: TRBV5-1
j_call: TRBJ2-3
d_call: TRBD2
cdr3_aa: CASSPWGLADTQYF

v_call: TRBV20-1
j_call: TRBJ2-1
d_call: TRBD2
cdr3_aa: CSARGGLAGAYNEQFF

v_call: TRBV28
j_call: TRBJ2-5
d_call: .
cdr3_aa: CASSLPHPAAVEYF

v_call: TRBV5-1
j_call: TRBJ1-4
d_call: .
cdr3_aa: CASSGGATNEKLFF

v_call: TRBV20-1
j_call: TRBJ2-1
d_call: TRBD2
cdr3_aa: CSRQGGLAGLLADEQFF

v_call: TRBV5-1
j_call: TRBJ1-1
d_call: .
cdr3_aa: CASSSQRGWGTEAFF

v_call: TRBV3-1
j_call: TRBJ1-1
d_call: .
cdr3_aa: CASSPRPYGNTEAFF

v_call: TRBV10-3
j_call: TRBJ2-4
d_call: .
cdr3_aa: CAISESQGGLFKNIQYF

v_call: TRBV10-2
j_call: TRBJ2-7
d_call: .
cdr3_aa: CASRAPYEQYF

v_call: TRBV3-1
j_call: TRBJ2-7
d_call: .
cdr3_aa: CASSQFGWVSYEQYF

v_call: TRBV20-1
j_call: TRBJ2-2
d_call: TRBD2
cdr3_aa: CSASRTSGFPGELFF

v_call: TRBV20-1
j_call: TRBJ2-3
d_call: .
cdr3_aa: CSARPVLAPADTQYF

v_call: TRBV5-4
j_call: TRBJ2-3
d_call: TRBD2
cdr3_aa: CASSLKRELPTDTQYF

v_call: TRBV20-1
j_call: TRBJ2-1
d_call: .
cdr3_aa: CSAPQTELTRGPYNEQFF

v_call: TRBV12-3/TRBV12-4
j_call: TRBJ2-3
d_call: TRBD1
cdr3_aa: CASSFGGRGPADTQYF

v_call: TRBV12-3/TRBV12-4
j_call: TRBJ2-5
d_call: TRBD2
cdr3_aa: CASSFSHLLAGMETQYF

v_call: TRBV11-2
j_call: TRBJ2-5
d_call: TRBD2
cdr3_aa: CASSLEREGTQYF

v_call: TRBV12-3/TRBV12-4
j_call: TRBJ2-5
d_call: TRBD2
cdr3_aa: CASSLGGPPAAGSPETQYF

v_call: TRBV5-1
j_call: TRBJ2-2
d_call: .
cdr3_aa: CASSLAGKNTGELFF

v_call: TRBV12-3/TRBV12-4
j_call: TRBJ2-3
d_call: TRBD1
cdr3_aa: CASSMTGVWDTQYF

v_call: TRBV18
j_call: TRBJ1-2
d_call: TRBD1
cdr3_aa: CASSPRTGPGVGYGYTF

v_call: TRBV29-1
j_call: TRBJ2-7
d_call: TRBD2
cdr3_aa: CSARLAGGPVAAYEQYF

v_call: TRBV13
j_call: TRBJ2-1
d_call: TRBD2
cdr3_aa: CASSPPVQRGYNEQFF

v_call: TRBV7-3
j_call: TRBJ2-1
d_call: TRBD2
cdr3_aa: CASSLMGGRASNEQFF

v_call: TRBV13
j_call: TRBJ1-2
d_call: .
cdr3_aa: CASSFWSEGYTF

v_call: TRBV12-3/TRBV12-4
j_call: TRBJ2-4
d_call: .
cdr3_aa: CASRPGGLAKNIQYF

v_call: TRBV6-2/TRBV6-3
j_call: TRBJ2-1
d_call: TRBD2
cdr3_aa: CASIYFPGLAGVGGSYNEQFF

v_call: TRBV10-3
j_call: TRBJ2-1
d_call: TRBD1
cdr3_aa: CAILVKGTGGRNEQFF

v_call: TRBV20-1
j_call: TRBJ2-7
d_call: .
cdr3_aa: CSARTNRDYEQYF

v_call: TRBV5-1
j_call: TRBJ2-5
d_call: .
cdr3_aa: CASSTLLSIQETQYF

v_call: TRBV6-5
j_call: TRBJ2-3
d_call: .
cdr3_aa: CASSYSRGGLQTDTQYF

v_call: TRBV24-1
j_call: TRBJ2-1
d_call: TRBD2
cdr3_aa: CATSSLAGAHVNEQFF

v_call: TRBV5-4
j_call: TRBJ2-7
d_call: .
cdr3_aa: CASSLGYAGLSYEQYF

v_call: TRBV21-1
j_call: TRBJ2-1
d_call: .
cdr3_aa: CASSKAKIKRGTEDNEQFF

v_call: TRBV5-6
j_call: TRBJ2-7
d_call: TRBD2
cdr3_aa: CASSFKPSGMSYEQYF

v_call: TRBV6-4
j_call: TRBJ2-3
d_call: .
cdr3_aa: CASKREYSTDTQYF

v_call: TRBV20-1
j_call: TRBJ2-3
d_call: .
cdr3_aa: CSAFPLQGSDTQYF

v_call: TRBV2
j_call: TRBJ2-5
d_call: TRBD2
cdr3_aa: CASSSRTSGSVAQETQYF

v_call: TRBV3-1
j_call: TRBJ1-3
d_call: .
cdr3_aa: CASSHGANTIYF